This T cell receptor beta chain was sequenced during a study of shared clonotypes between healthy human individuals. On the study more broadly: Each donor contributed plates that comprised three CD4 naive, three CD4 memory, two CD8 naive and one CD8 memory. Whole-study results and caveats: In general, naive subsets displayed greater estimated richness than memory subsets did. When compared with the clonotypes that were shared by all four sorted-subset donors, the non-shared clonotypes turned out to have lower generation probabilities.

Comments on this clone: Its antigen is not known.

After removal of 4 bases from V and 4 bases from J, the junction contained 8 bases not matched to a gene. The CDR3 is made up of 15 amino acids. The germline gives CDR1 SGHNT, CDR2 YYREEE (reference sequence). It was CD45RO-negative cells, positively selected for CCR7, that made up naive CD8 cells, with terminally differentiated effector memory CD45RA+ cells excluded. The repertoire was sequenced with immunoSEQ multiplex PCR; TCRdb's copy has only in-frame clones and lacks some. The sample carries hundreds of thousands of clones, more than 95% recorded once. The rearrangement uses TRBV5-4 and TRBJ2-5, with 9 bases that match TRBD1. The sequencing sample was made of naive CD8+ T cells sorted from blood. The source of this sequence is a man aged 30 to 39 in good health. In DNA, the CDR3 is TGTGCCAGCAGCCTGGGACAGGGAGCCGGAGAGACCCAGTACTTC. It is translated as CASSLGQGAGETQYF.